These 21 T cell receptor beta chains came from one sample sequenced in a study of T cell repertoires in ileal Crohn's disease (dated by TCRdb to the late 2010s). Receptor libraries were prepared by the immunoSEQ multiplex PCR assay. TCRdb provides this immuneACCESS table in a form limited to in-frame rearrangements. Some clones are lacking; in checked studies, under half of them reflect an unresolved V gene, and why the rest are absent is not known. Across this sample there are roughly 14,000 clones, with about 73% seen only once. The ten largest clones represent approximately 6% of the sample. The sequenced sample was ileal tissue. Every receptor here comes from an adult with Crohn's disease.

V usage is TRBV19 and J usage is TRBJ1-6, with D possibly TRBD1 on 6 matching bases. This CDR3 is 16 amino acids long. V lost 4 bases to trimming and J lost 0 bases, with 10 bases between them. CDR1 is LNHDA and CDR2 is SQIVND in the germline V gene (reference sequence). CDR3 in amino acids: CASSRGGSSYNSPLHF. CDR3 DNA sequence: TGTGCCAGTAGTAGAGGGGGGAGCTCCTATAATTCACCCCTCCACTTT.

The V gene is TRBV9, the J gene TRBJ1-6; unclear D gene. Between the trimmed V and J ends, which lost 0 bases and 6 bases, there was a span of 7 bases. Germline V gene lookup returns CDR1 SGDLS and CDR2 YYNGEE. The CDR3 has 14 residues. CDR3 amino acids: CASSVGVTNSPLHF. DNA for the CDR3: TGTGCCAGCAGCGTAGGAGTAACTAATTCACCCCTCCACTTT. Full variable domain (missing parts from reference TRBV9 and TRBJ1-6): DSGVTQTPKHLITATGQRVTLRCSPRSGDLSVYWYQQSLDQGLQFLIQYYNGEERAKGNILERFSAQQFPDLHSELNLSSLELGDSALYFCASSVGVTNSPLHFGNGTRLTVT.

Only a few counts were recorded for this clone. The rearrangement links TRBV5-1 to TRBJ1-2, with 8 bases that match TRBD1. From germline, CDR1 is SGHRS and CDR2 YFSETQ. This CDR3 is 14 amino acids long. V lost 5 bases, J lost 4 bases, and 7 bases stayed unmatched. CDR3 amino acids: CASSTTGTGYGYTF. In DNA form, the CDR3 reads TGCGCCAGCAGTACTACCGGGACAGGCTATGGCTACACCTTC.

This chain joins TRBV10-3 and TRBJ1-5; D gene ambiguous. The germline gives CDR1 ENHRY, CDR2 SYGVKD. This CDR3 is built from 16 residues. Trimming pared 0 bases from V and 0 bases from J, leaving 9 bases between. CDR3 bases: TGTGCCATCAGTGAGTCGGAACGAAATAGCAATCAGCCCCAGCATTTT. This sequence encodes CAISESERNSNQPQHF.

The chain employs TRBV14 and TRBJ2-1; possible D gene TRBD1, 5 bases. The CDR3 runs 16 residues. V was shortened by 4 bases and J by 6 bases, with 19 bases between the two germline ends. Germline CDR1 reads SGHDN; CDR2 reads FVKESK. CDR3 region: CASSRERTARGNEQFF. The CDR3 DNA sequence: TGTGCCAGCAGCCGAGAACGGACGGCAAGGGGCAATGAGCAGTTCTTC.

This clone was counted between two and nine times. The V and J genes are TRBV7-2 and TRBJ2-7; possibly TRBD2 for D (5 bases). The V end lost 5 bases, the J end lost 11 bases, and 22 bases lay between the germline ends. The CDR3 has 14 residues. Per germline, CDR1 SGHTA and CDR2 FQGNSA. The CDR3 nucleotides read TGTGCCAGCAGCCTAAACGAGAGGGCCCCCCGGGAGTACTTC. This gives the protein CASSLNERAPREYF.

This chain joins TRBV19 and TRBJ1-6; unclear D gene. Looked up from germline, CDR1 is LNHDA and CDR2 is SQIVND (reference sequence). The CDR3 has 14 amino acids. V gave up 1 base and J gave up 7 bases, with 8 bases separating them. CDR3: CASSIVGRNSPLHF. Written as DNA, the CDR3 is TGTGCCAGTAGTATAGTGGGTCGGAATTCACCCCTCCACTTT.

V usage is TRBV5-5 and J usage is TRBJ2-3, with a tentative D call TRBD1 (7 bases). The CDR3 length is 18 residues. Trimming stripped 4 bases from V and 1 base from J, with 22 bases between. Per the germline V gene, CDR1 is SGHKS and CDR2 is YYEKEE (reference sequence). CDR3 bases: TGTGCCAGCAGCCCCTTGGGACAGCGGGCGTTGGGCACAGATACGCAGTATTTT. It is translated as CASSPLGQRALGTDTQYF.

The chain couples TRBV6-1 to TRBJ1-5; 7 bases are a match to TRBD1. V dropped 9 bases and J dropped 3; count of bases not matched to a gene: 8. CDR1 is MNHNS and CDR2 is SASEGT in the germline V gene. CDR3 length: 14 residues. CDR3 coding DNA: TGTGCCAGTCTACAGGGGTCTTACAATCAGCCCCAGCATTTT. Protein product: CASLQGSYNQPQHF.

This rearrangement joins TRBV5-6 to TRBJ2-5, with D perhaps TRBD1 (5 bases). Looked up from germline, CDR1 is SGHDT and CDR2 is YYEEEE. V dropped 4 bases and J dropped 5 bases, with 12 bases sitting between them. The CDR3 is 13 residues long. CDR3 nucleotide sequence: TGTGCCAGCAGCATAGGGGTTGGGGAGACCCAGTACTTC. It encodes CASSIGVGETQYF.

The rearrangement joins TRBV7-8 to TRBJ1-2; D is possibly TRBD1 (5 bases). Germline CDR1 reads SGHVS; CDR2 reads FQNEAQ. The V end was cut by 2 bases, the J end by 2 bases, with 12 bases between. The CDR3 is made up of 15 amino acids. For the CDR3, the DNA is TGTGCCAGCAGCTTACGGGCAGGGCAAAACTATGGCTACACCTTC. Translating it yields CASSLRAGQNYGYTF.

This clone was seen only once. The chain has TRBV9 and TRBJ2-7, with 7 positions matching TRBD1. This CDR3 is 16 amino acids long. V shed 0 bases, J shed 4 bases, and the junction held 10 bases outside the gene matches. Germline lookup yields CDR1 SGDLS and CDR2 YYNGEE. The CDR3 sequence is CASSVGLGQDLYEQYF. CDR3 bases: TGTGCCAGCAGCGTAGGTTTAGGACAGGATCTTTACGAGCAGTACTTC. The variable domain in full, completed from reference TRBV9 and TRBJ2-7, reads DSGVTQTPKHLITATGQRVTLRCSPRSGDLSVYWYQQSLDQGLQFLIQYYNGEERAKGNILERFSAQQFPDLHSELNLSSLELGDSALYFCASSVGLGQDLYEQYFGPGTRLTVT.

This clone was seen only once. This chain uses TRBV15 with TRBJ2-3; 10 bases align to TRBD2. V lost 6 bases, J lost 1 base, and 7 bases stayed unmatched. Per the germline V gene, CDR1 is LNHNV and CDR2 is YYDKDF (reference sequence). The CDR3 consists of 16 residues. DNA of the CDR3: TGTGCCACCAGACCGCTAGCGGGGGATGGCACAGATACGCAGTATTTT. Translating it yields CATRPLAGDGTDTQYF.

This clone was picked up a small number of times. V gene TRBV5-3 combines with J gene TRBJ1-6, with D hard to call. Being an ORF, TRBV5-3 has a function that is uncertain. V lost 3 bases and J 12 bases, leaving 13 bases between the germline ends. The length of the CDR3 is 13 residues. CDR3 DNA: TGTGCCAGAAGCTGGGGAAAGACTGAACCCCTCCACTTT. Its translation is CARSWGKTEPLHF.

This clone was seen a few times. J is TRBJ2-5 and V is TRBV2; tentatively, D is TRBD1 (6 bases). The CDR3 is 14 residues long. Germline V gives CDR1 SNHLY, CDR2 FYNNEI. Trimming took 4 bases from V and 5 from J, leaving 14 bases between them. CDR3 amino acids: CASSVGSRGETQYF. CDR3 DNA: TGTGCCAGCAGTGTAGGCTCCAGGGGTGAGACCCAGTACTTC.

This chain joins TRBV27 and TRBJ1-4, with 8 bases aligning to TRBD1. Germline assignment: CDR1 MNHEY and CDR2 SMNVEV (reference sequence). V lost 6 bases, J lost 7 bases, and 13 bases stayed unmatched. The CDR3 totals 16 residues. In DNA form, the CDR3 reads TGTGCCAGCAGCCCTCGGACAGGGTTTTTTGGTGAAAAACTGTTTTTT. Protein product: CASSPRTGFFGEKLFF.

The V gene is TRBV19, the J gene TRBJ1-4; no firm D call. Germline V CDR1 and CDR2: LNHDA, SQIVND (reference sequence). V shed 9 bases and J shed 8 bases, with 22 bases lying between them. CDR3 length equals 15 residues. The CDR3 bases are TGTGCCAGCAACGACGGGTACCGGGATGAGGAAAAACTGTTTTTT. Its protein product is CASNDGYRDEEKLFF.

This CDR3 reads CASRGTGVQPQHF. The CDR3 DNA reads TGTGCCAGCAGGGGGACAGGGGTCCAGCCCCAGCATTTT. V gene TRBV2 combines with J gene TRBJ1-5; the match to TRBD1 covers 10 bases. V was pared by 6 bases and J by 7 bases, with 3 bases of the junction left unmatched. Germline CDR1 reads SNHLY; CDR2 reads FYNNEI. This CDR3 is 13 amino acids long. The whole variable domain, filled in from reference TRBV2 and TRBJ1-5, reads EPEVTQTPSHQVTQMGQEVILRCVPISNHLYFYWYRQILGQKVEFLVSFYNNEISEKSEIFDDQFSVERPDGSNFTLKIRSTKLEDSAMYFCASRGTGVQPQHFGDGTRLSIL.

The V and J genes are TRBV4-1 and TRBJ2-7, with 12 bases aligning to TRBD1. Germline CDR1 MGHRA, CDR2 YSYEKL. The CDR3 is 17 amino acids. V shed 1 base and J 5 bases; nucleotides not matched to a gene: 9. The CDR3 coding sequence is TGCGCCAGCAGCCAAGTAGCTCTGGGACAGGGGGCGGACGAGCAGTACTTC. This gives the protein CASSQVALGQGADEQYF.

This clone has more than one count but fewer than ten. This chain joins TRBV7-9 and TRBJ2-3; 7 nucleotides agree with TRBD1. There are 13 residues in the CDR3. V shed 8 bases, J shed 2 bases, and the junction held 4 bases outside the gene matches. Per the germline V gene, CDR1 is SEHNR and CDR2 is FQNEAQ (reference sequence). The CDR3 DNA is TGTGCCAGCGGGGACAGCAACACAGATACGCAGTATTTT. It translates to CASGDSNTDTQYF. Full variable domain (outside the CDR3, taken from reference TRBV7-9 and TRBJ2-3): DTGVSQNPRHKITKRGQNVTFRCDPISEHNRLYWYRQTLGQGPEFLTYFQNEAQLEKSRLLSDRFSAERPKGSFSTLEIQRTEQGDSAMYLCASGDSNTDTQYFGPGTRLTVL.

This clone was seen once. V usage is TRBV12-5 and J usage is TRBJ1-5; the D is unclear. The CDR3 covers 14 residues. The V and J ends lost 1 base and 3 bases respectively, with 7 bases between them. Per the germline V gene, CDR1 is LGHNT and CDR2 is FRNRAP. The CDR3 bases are TGTGCTAGTGGTTTGGGTCGGGACAATCAGCCCCAGCATTTT. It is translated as CASGLGRDNQPQHF.